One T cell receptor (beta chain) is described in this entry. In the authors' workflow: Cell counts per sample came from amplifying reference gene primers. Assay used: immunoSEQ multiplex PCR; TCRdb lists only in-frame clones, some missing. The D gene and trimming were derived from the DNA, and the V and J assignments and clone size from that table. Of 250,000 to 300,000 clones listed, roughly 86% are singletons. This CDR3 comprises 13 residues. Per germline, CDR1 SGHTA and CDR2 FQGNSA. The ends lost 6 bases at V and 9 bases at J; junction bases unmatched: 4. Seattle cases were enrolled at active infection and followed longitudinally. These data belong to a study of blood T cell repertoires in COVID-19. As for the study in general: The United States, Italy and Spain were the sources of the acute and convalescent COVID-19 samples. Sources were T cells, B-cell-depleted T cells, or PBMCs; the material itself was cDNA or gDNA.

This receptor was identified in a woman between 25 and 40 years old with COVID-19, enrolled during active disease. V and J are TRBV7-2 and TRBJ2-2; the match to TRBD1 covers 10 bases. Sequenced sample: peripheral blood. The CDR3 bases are TGTGCCAGCAGTCGGACAGGGGGGTGGGAGCTGTTTTTT. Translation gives CASSRTGGWELFF.